This TCR beta chain was captured in a study of T cell responses to AZD1222 COVID-19 vaccine. As for this clone: Its antigen remains unidentified.

General study results and limits: Spike-specific TCR breadth and depth both grew after two AZD1222 doses. Researchers report vaccine-associated CD4 TCRs spanning spike, with dominance at 160-218 and 743-854. The donor cohort was predominantly white British with a female majority, and clonal diversity may have been underestimated. Of spike-specific TCRs, nearly half reportedly target regions left unmutated in variants.

V shed 3 bases and J shed 10 bases, with 19 bases lying between them. Germline V gives CDR1 MGHDK, CDR2 SYGVNS. The CDR3 consists of 15 residues. TCRdb's copy holds only in-frame clones and misses some; the assay was immunoSEQ multiplex PCR. The repertoire holds some 130,000 clones, around nine tenths seen once, with 8.4% in the top ten. This chain uses TRBV25-1 with TRBJ2-1; D gene ambiguous. Sequencing used peripheral blood, obtained on day 0 of AZD1222 vaccination. This clonotype was obtained from an adult in good health. CDR3 DNA: TGTGCCAGCAGTGATGGACGGACCCCCGAAGGAGAGCAGTTCTTC. Translated, it gives CASSDGRTPEGEQFF.